This T cell receptor (beta chain) stems from a study of control samples from healthy donors and cancer patients. V lost 6 bases and J lost 0; bases outside the gene matches: 7. Germline V gives CDR1 MNHNY, CDR2 SVGAGI (reference sequence). This CDR3 has 15 residues. Sequencing used immunoSEQ multiplex PCR; TCRdb keeps in-frame clones, though not all of them. The sample lists 40,000 to 50,000 clones, about 93% occurring once. The rearrangement links TRBV6-6 to TRBJ1-1; 7 positions agree with TRBD1. This clonotype originated in a woman aged 45-60 years with head and neck cancer. The sample consisted of PBMCs. The CDR3 region has the DNA TGTGCCAGCAGGACCGGGGACAGCTTGAACACTGAAGCTTTCTTT. It specifies CASRTGDSLNTEAFF.